The 14 T cell receptor beta chains below all came from one sample that was sequenced in a study of T cell changes during pregnancy in multiple sclerosis. Only in-frame clones appear in the TCRdb table, and some are missing; sequencing was by immunoSEQ multiplex PCR. Of under 85,000 clones in the sample, around 94% are singletons; the top ten hold roughly 0.21%. This sample comprised CD4+ T cells from peripheral blood mononuclear cells, obtained before pregnancy. These receptors all stem from a female donor with multiple sclerosis, enrolled in a pregnancy study.

V gene TRBV9 combines with J gene TRBJ2-7; D possibly corresponds to TRBD2 (6 bases). CDR1 and CDR2 from the germline V gene are SGDLS and YYNGEE. V dropped 3 bases and J dropped 2 bases, with 12 bases sitting between them. The CDR3 is made up of 14 amino acids. Here the CDR3 DNA reads TGTGCCAGCAGCGGGAGTAGCGGTACCTACGAGCAGTACTTC. Its translation: CASSGSSGTYEQYF.

This clone was found once. This chain uses TRBV5-4 with TRBJ2-4; 13 positions agree with TRBD2. Unmatched junction bases numbered 6, after V lost 3 bases and J lost 3 bases. Germline V gene sequence: CDR1 SGHNT, CDR2 YYREEE (reference sequence). There are 17 residues in the CDR3. The CDR3 DNA follows: TGTGCCAGCAGCTCCTGGACTAGCGGGAGAGGCAAAAACATTCAGTACTTC. It yields the protein CASSSWTSGRGKNIQYF.

The chain uses TRBV7-2 and TRBJ2-1, with a possible D match to TRBD2 (6 bases). Looked up from germline, CDR1 is SGHTA and CDR2 is FQGNSA. Trimming shortened V by 3 bases and J by 6 bases, and 12 bases separated the two germline ends. The CDR3 is 14 residues long. The CDR3 loop reads CASSLSAGLNEQFF. The CDR3 nucleotides read TGTGCCAGCAGCTTGTCAGCGGGCCTCAATGAGCAGTTCTTC.

The CDR3 DNA reads as TGTGCCAGCAGGCCCGGGACAGGTGCGGGGACTAGCACAGATACGCAGTATTTT. Protein product: CASRPGTGAGTSTDTQYF. J is TRBJ2-3 and V is TRBV2, with 8 bases that match TRBD1. The V gene end was trimmed by 6 bases and the J gene end by 0 bases; junction bases not matched to a gene: 14. This CDR3 contains 18 residues. Germline loops: CDR1 SNHLY, CDR2 FYNNEI.

CDR3 residues: CAIRREADTQYF. The CDR3 DNA follows: TGTGCCATCCGCAGGGAGGCAGATACGCAGTATTTT. The chain links TRBV6-1 to TRBJ2-3, with D perhaps matching TRBD2 (6 bases). The CDR3 is 12 amino acids. CDR1 is MNHNS and CDR2 is SASEGT in the germline V gene. V lost 10 bases to trimming and J lost 4 bases, with 12 bases between them.

CDR3 coding DNA: TGTGCCAGCAGTTTAATTAGGCAGGGAACCCAGCCCCAGCATTTT. This sequence encodes CASSLIRQGTQPQHF. The gene calls are TRBV28 and TRBJ1-5, with TRBD1 as a possible D gene (5 bases). Deletions cut 2 bases from V and 7 bases from J, with 15 bases between. Germline CDR1 and CDR2: MDHEN and SYDVKM. This CDR3 is 15 amino acids long. Drawing the rest from reference TRBV28 and TRBJ1-5, the complete variable domain is DVKVTQSSRYLVKRTGEKVFLECVQDMDHENMFWYRQDPGLGLRLIYFSYDVKMKEKGDIPEGYSVSREKKERFSLILESASTNQTSMYLCASSLIRQGTQPQHFGDGTRLSIL.

This clone was recorded only once. DNA for the CDR3: TGTGCAGCCGGGACAGGGGTGATAAACACTGAAGCTTTCTTT. It is translated as CAAGTGVINTEAFF. This chain joins TRBV28 and TRBJ1-1, with 10 bases aligning to TRBD1. Germline CDR1 and CDR2: MDHEN and SYDVKM. CDR3 length equals 14 residues.

This sequence joins TRBV5-1 and TRBJ2-7; 7 nucleotides match TRBD1. Germline lookup yields CDR1 SGHRS and CDR2 YFSETQ. The CDR3 is 17 amino acids. V lost 4 bases and J lost 5; bases outside the gene matches: 18. The CDR3 loop is CASSLTPTGTDVDEQYF. CDR3 nucleotides: TGCGCCAGCAGCCTCACCCCTACCGGGACAGACGTAGACGAGCAGTACTTC.

This chain uses TRBV2 with TRBJ2-7, with a tentative D call TRBD1 (5 bases). CDR1 is SNHLY, CDR2 FYNNEI, per germline. The CDR3 is 11 residues long. V was clipped by 3 bases and J by 9 bases, with 9 bases between them. The CDR3 spells CASSEGQGQYF. The CDR3 region has the DNA TGTGCCAGCAGTGAGGGGCAAGGGCAGTACTTC.

The gene calls are TRBV10-3 and TRBJ2-1; D is unresolved. The CDR3 length is 15 residues. V was clipped by 2 bases and J by 4 bases, with 12 bases between them. CDR1 is ENHRY and CDR2 is SYGVKD in the germline V gene. The CDR3 is CAISEPRHVYNEQFF. In nucleotides, the CDR3 is TGTGCCATCAGTGAGCCCAGACATGTTTACAATGAGCAGTTCTTC.

V and J are TRBV19 and TRBJ1-4; D is unclear. Germline-derived CDR1 and CDR2 are LNHDA and SQIVND (reference sequence). V was pared by 6 bases and J by 0 bases, with 8 bases between. The CDR3 loop spans 14 amino acids. CDR3 sequence (DNA): TGTGCCAGTAGCCCCCTTGCAACTAATGAAAAACTGTTTTTT. Residues: CASSPLATNEKLFF.

The rearrangement uses TRBV5-6 and TRBJ1-2; D is perhaps TRBD1 (6 bases). Trimming removed 3 bases at V and 6 bases at J, with 12 bases between. The CDR3 is 13 residues long. Germline V gives CDR1 SGHDT, CDR2 YYEEEE. CDR3 protein: CASSYRQEHGYTF. The CDR3 DNA sequence: TGTGCCAGCAGCTACCGACAGGAGCATGGCTACACCTTC.

The CDR3 reads CASSWDTGIEDYGYTF. CDR3 bases: TGTGCCAGCAGCTGGGATACCGGGATCGAAGACTATGGCTACACCTTC. This chain joins TRBV5-8 and TRBJ1-2; D remains ambiguous. V shed 3 bases and J shed 3 bases, with 18 bases lying between them. Germline CDR1 SGHTS, CDR2 YDEGEE. The length of the CDR3 is 16 residues.

Only a few counts were recorded for this clone. The V call is TRBV5-6, the J call TRBJ1-1, with D perhaps matching TRBD1 (6 bases). V was cut by 4 bases and J by 6 bases, with 10 bases left in between. Germline V CDR1 and CDR2: SGHDT, YYEEEE. The CDR3 is made up of 12 amino acids. CDR3 in DNA: TGTGCCAGCAGCACAGGGATAGCTGAAGCTTTCTTT. It encodes CASSTGIAEAFF.